Listed below are T cell receptor beta chains from one sample, sequenced in a study of blood T cells in healthy people across ages. TCRdb reprocessed the 5' RACE reads via MiXCR and lists one record per CDR3 protein. The sample lists some 780,000 distinct CDR3 sequences, about 61% seen once, with roughly 24% in the top ten. Sample: blood. All receptors derive from a man in his forties in good health. Each CDR3 is given with its conserved first and last residue. The D gene is left open where the match is weak. The size field is filled for only some rows; it gives once, few, many or a size class.

.,TRBJ2-7,TRBV20-1,TRBD2,CSVRDPSGRGYEQYF,TGCAGTGTTAGAGATCCTAGCGGGAGAGGTTACGAGCAGTACTTC
.,TRBJ1-2,TRBV12-3/TRBV12-4,TRBD1,CASSYPRQGGESNYGYTF,TGTGCCAGCAGTTACCCTCGACAGGGTGGAGAATCTAACTATGGCTACACCTTC
.,TRBJ2-3,TRBV15,TRBD1,CATSVQTTGFDDTQYF,TGTGCCACCAGCGTCCAAACGACAGGGTTCGACGATACGCAGTATTTT
.,TRBJ2-4,TRBV20-1,TRBD1,CSARQGNIQYF,TGCAGCGCTCGACAGGGGAACATTCAGTACTTC
.,TRBJ2-1,TRBV7-2,.,CASSLVFGGGETQFF,TGTGCCAGCAGCTTAGTTTTCGGAGGAGGGGAGACCCAGTTCTTC
few,TRBJ2-3,TRBV24-1,.,CATSDRLGVMDTQYF,TGTGCCACCAGTGATCGACTAGGGGTAATGGATACGCAGTATTTT
.,TRBJ1-5,TRBV20-1,.,CSARDQVWSNQPQHF,TGCAGTGCTAGAGATCAGGTTTGGAGCAATCAGCCCCAGCATTTT
once,TRBJ2-3,TRBV7-9,.,CASSVVGATDTQYF,TGTGCCAGCAGCGTGGTGGGGGCAACAGATACGCAGTATTTT
.,TRBJ2-7,TRBV12-3/TRBV12-4,.,CATSYTLGYEQYF,TGTGCCACCTCGTACACCCTCGGCTACGAGCAGTACTTC
.,TRBJ1-2,TRBV7-3,TRBD1,CASSAGTGLLGYTF,TGTGCCAGCAGCGCCGGGACAGGGTTGCTTGGCTACACCTTC
many,TRBJ2-3,TRBV27,TRBD2,CASSFGLAGDPSTDTQYF,TGTGCCAGCAGTTTTGGCCTAGCGGGGGACCCTAGCACAGATACGCAGTATTTT
few,TRBJ2-2,TRBV6-2/TRBV6-3,.,CASSSIVQVGRKNTGELFF,TGTGCCAGCAGCTCCATCGTCCAGGTCGGGCGGAAAAACACCGGGGAGCTGTTTTTT
few,TRBJ2-6,TRBV28,.,CASSLKQGTGANVLTF,TGTGCCAGCAGTCTGAAACAGGGAACTGGGGCCAACGTCCTGACTTTC
.,TRBJ2-5,TRBV7-2,TRBD2,CASSSFSGRVETQYF,TGTGCCAGCAGCTCCTTTAGCGGGAGGGTAGAGACCCAGTACTTC
few,TRBJ2-5,TRBV12-3/TRBV12-4,.,CASSLFAVGETQYF,TGTGCCAGCAGTTTATTTGCGGTAGGGGAGACCCAGTACTTC
.,TRBJ2-1,TRBV5-1,.,CASSPLRDDQFF,TGCGCCAGCAGCCCACTCCGGGACGACCAGTTCTTC
.,TRBJ2-3,TRBV15,.,CATSRVRVSTDTQYF,TGTGCCACCAGCAGAGTTAGGGTTAGCACAGATACGCAGTATTTT
.,TRBJ2-7,TRBV6-1,.,CASRTAVSRYEQYF,TGTGCCAGCAGAACAGCAGTCAGTCGCTACGAGCAGTACTTC
.,TRBJ1-1,TRBV4-3,.,CASSPTGGYSVKAFF,TGCGCCAGCAGCCCGACGGGCGGCTACTCAGTTAAAGCTTTCTTT
.,TRBJ1-1,TRBV3-1,.,CASSLRQVSTEAFF,TGTGCCAGCAGCCTAAGACAGGTTTCGACTGAAGCTTTCTTT
.,TRBJ2-7,TRBV7-2,TRBD2,CASSSPRGLAYEQYF,TGTGCCAGCAGCTCACCAAGAGGACTAGCCTACGAGCAGTACTTC
.,TRBJ2-5,TRBV7-6,.,CASSLLPGQGGQETQYF,TGTGCCAGCAGCTTACTTCCGGGGCAGGGAGGACAAGAGACCCAGTACTTC